This passage covers 4 T cell receptor beta chains from one sample sequenced in a study of radiotherapy plus CTLA-4 blockade in lung cancer. Some clones are missing from TCRdb's copy, which holds only in-frame ones; the method was immunoSEQ multiplex PCR. The sample records about 76,000 clones, around 78% being singletons. This specimen was peripheral blood, taken from a patient treated with radiotherapy plus ipilimumab. The receptors derive from a human donor with non-small cell lung cancer whose response to radiotherapy plus ipilimumab could not be evaluated. Some clones in this sample may be carry-over from other donors' samples.

In its sample, this clone was seen once. The gene calls are TRBV5-1 and TRBJ2-3; 8 bases match TRBD2. This CDR3 is built from 17 residues. The V gene end was trimmed by 2 bases and the J gene end by 0 bases; junction bases not matched to a gene: 8. Germline loops: CDR1 SGHRS, CDR2 YFSETQ. DNA for the CDR3: TGCGCCAGCAGCTTAAGCCCTAGCGGGCCTAGCACAGATACGCAGTATTTT. This codes for CASSLSPSGPSTDTQYF.

The chain couples TRBV4-1 to TRBJ1-2, with D maybe TRBD1 (5 bases). Trimming removed 4 bases from V and 8 bases from J, with 14 bases in between. This CDR3 is 13 amino acids long. CDR1 and CDR2 (germline): MGHRA, YSYEKL. The CDR3: CASSPTSRAGYTF. The CDR3 DNA follows: TGCGCCAGCAGCCCCACCTCCAGGGCCGGCTACACCTTC.

In this sample, this clone turned up once. This chain uses TRBV18 with TRBJ2-3, with 7 nucleotides matching TRBD1. The V gene end was trimmed by 2 bases and the J gene end by 1 base; junction bases not matched to a gene: 6. Per the germline V gene, CDR1 is KGHSH and CDR2 is LQKENI. The CDR3 is 16 amino acids. The CDR3: CASSPFDRVGTDTQYF. CDR3 nucleotide sequence: TGTGCCAGCTCACCATTCGACAGGGTAGGCACAGATACGCAGTATTTT.

This rearrangement joins TRBV5-5 to TRBJ2-1, with D uncertain. The CDR3 length is 15 residues. The germline gives CDR1 SGHKS, CDR2 YYEKEE (reference sequence). V dropped 0 bases and J dropped 0 bases, with 7 bases sitting between them. In nucleotides, the CDR3 is TGTGCCAGCAGCTTGGTCTGGAGCTCCTACAATGAGCAGTTCTTC. It specifies CASSLVWSSYNEQFF. The complete variable domain, with remaining parts taken from reference TRBV5-5 and TRBJ2-1, reads DAGVTQSPTHLIKTRGQQVTLRCSPISGHKSVSWYQQVLGQGPQFIFQYYEKEERGRGNFPDRFSARQFPNYSSELNVNALLLGDSALYLCASSLVWSSYNEQFFGPGTRLTVL.